These 10 T cell receptor beta chains share one sample of origin, sequenced in a study of blood T cell repertoires in COVID-19 (TCRdb year 2020). Libraries were constructed by the immunoSEQ multiplex PCR assay. TCRdb stores this immuneACCESS table with in-frame sequences only. Part of the clones is absent; in the studies checked, under half of the shortfall reflects unresolved V genes, and no reason is known for the rest. Counted in this sample were about 140,000 clones; 88% of them appeared once. The ten largest clonotypes hold roughly 1.4% of the sample. The sample taken for sequencing was peripheral blood. All receptors come from a woman aged 60-75 years with acute or convalescent COVID-19.

V gene TRBV6-2 or TRBV6-3 combines with J gene TRBJ1-6; 11 bases line up with TRBD1. CDR3 length equals 16 residues. CDR1 is MNHEY and CDR2 is SVGEGT in the germline V gene. The ends lost 2 bases at V and 8 bases at J; junction bases unmatched: 5. CDR3 DNA sequence: TGTGCCAGCAGTTACGAAAGGACAGGGGGCTATTCACCCCTCCACTTT. It codes for CASSYERTGGYSPLHF.

The chain is built from TRBV4-3 and TRBJ2-3, with TRBD2 matching 10 bases. Germline loops: CDR1 LGHNA, CDR2 YSLEER. V trimming: 0 bases; J trimming: 7 bases; junction bases outside the gene matches: 4. The CDR3 runs to 15 residues. The CDR3 bases are TGCGCCAGCAGCCAAGAGGCTAGCGGGGGTAATACGCAGTATTTT. Protein sequence: CASSQEASGGNTQYF.

The V call is TRBV27, the J call TRBJ2-7, with D perhaps matching TRBD1 (6 bases). This CDR3 is 11 amino acids long. CDR1 is MNHEY, CDR2 SMNVEV, per germline (reference sequence). V gave up 10 bases and J gave up 5 bases, with 12 bases separating them. The CDR3 sequence: CATSQGNEQYF. The CDR3, as DNA: TGTGCCACCTCTCAGGGGAACGAGCAGTACTTC.

This rearrangement joins TRBV5-6 to TRBJ1-1; D unclear. V lost 0 bases, J lost 8 bases, and 8 bases lay in between. The CDR3 contains 12 residues. CDR1 and CDR2 (germline): SGHDT, YYEEEE. CDR3 sequence (DNA): TGTGCCAGCAGCTTGGAAGCAGGCGAAGCTTTCTTT. Encoded protein: CASSLEAGEAFF.

The rearrangement links TRBV11-2 to TRBJ2-1, with 9 positions matching TRBD2. This CDR3 comprises 15 residues. J was trimmed by 2 bases and V by 1 base; bases with no gene match: 0. CDR1 is SGHAT and CDR2 is FQNNGV in the germline V gene. The CDR3 loop reads CASSLVAGAYNEQFF. As DNA, the CDR3 is TGTGCCAGCAGCTTAGTAGCGGGGGCCTACAATGAGCAGTTCTTC.

The rearrangement uses TRBV18 and TRBJ1-3, with D perhaps TRBD1 (6 bases). Germline V gene data show CDR1 as KGHSH and CDR2 as LQKENI. The CDR3 runs 13 residues. V lost 4 bases and J 5 bases, leaving 9 bases between the germline ends. In DNA form, the CDR3 reads TGTGCCAGCTCACGGGACAACCGAAACACCATATATTTT. This sequence encodes CASSRDNRNTIYF.

This chain uses TRBV30 with TRBJ2-3, with TRBD1 matching over 9 bases. CDR1 is GTSNPN, CDR2 SVGIG, per germline (reference sequence). This CDR3 contains 20 residues. The trim removed 2 bases at V and 0 bases at J, leaving 18 bases unmatched. This CDR3 is CAWSTWTGAFFSSSTDTQYF. Written as DNA, the CDR3 is TGTGCCTGGAGTACCTGGACAGGGGCTTTTTTTTCTTCTAGCACAGATACGCAGTATTTT.

The gene calls are TRBV14 and TRBJ2-1; TRBD2 agrees at 9 bases. Germline trimming cut 5 bases from V and 13 bases from J; bases unmatched to any gene: 6. Germline-derived CDR1 and CDR2 are SGHDN and FVKESK. The CDR3 length is 12 residues. CDR3 residues: CASSASGNPQFF. DNA of the CDR3: TGTGCCAGCAGCGCTAGCGGGAACCCACAGTTCTTC.

The V call is TRBV28, the J call TRBJ1-1; TRBD1 matches 9 bases. This CDR3 region has 15 residues. The V and J ends lost 3 bases and 1 base, in that order; junction bases with no gene match: 3. Germline assignment: CDR1 MDHEN and CDR2 SYDVKM. CDR3 protein: CASSFWTGENTEAFF. The CDR3 nucleotides read TGTGCCAGCAGTTTTTGGACAGGGGAGAACACTGAAGCTTTCTTT. Full variable domain (outside the CDR3, taken from reference TRBV28 and TRBJ1-1): DVKVTQSSRYLVKRTGEKVFLECVQDMDHENMFWYRQDPGLGLRLIYFSYDVKMKEKGDIPEGYSVSREKKERFSLILESASTNQTSMYLCASSFWTGENTEAFFGQGTRLTVV.

V usage is TRBV6-5 and J usage is TRBJ1-1; D is unresolved. This CDR3 has 12 residues. Trimming left V 6 bases short and J 11 bases short, with 16 bases between. CDR1 MNHEY and CDR2 SVGAGI come from the germline V gene. CDR3 sequence (DNA): TGTGCCAGCAGACGACTATCTGGGCACGCTTTCTTT. As protein: CASRRLSGHAFF.